This entry lists 4 T cell receptor beta chains sequenced from one sample in a study of cytomegalovirus exposure and HLA in healthy donors. This PCR relied on a set of 60 Vbeta primers and 13 Jbeta primers. The protocol was immunoSEQ multiplex PCR, while the TCRdb copy is restricted to in-frame clones and leaves out a portion. The top ten clones hold under 1.5% of a sample with around 190,000 clones, around 83% of them seen once. Sequencing was done on a sample of PBMCs. These receptors were collected from a girl under 10 years old in good health and CMV-seropositive.

The chain carries TRBV6-1 and TRBJ1-4; perhaps TRBD1 as D (5 bases). The V and J ends lost 6 bases and 4 bases respectively, with 15 bases between them. The CDR3 spans 15 residues. Germline CDR1 reads MNHNS; CDR2 reads SASEGT. CDR3: CASRKVTGLNEKLFF. The CDR3 coding sequence is TGTGCCAGCAGGAAGGTCACAGGCCTTAATGAAAAACTGTTTTTT.

The chain recombines TRBV6-6 with TRBJ2-7; 7 bases map to TRBD1. The trim removed 7 bases at V and 2 bases at J, leaving 8 bases unmatched. Germline values: CDR1 MNHNY, CDR2 SVGAGI (reference sequence). This CDR3 has 14 amino acids. CDR3 region: CASTRTGQTYEQYF. Here the CDR3 DNA reads TGTGCCAGCACGAGGACAGGTCAAACCTACGAGCAGTACTTC.

The chain carries TRBV5-1 and TRBJ2-1; 9 bases map to TRBD1. Germline-derived CDR1 and CDR2 are SGHRS and YFSETQ. Losses at the gene ends were 3 bases for V and 2 bases for J; bases not matched to a gene: 3. The CDR3 runs 15 residues. The CDR3 reads CASSSGTGTYNEQFF. CDR3 DNA sequence: TGCGCCAGCAGCTCCGGGACAGGGACCTACAATGAGCAGTTCTTC.

The CDR3 nucleotides are TGTGCCACCAGCAGAGCCGGGACAGGAACTAACTATGGCTACACCTTC. As protein: CATSRAGTGTNYGYTF. The chain uses TRBV15 and TRBJ1-2; 8 bases match TRBD1. Germline-derived CDR1 and CDR2 are LNHNV and YYDKDF (reference sequence). Trimming removed 1 base from V and 0 bases from J; junction bases left unmatched: 4. The CDR3 loop spans 16 amino acids. Together with reference TRBV15 and TRBJ1-2, the CDR3 gives the full variable domain: DAMVIQNPRYQVTQFGKPVTLSCSQTLNHNVMYWYQQKSSQAPKLLFHYYDKDFNNEADTPDNFQSRRPNTSFCFLDIRSPGLGDTAMYLCATSRAGTGTNYGYTFGSGTRLTVV.